A selection of T cell receptor beta chains follows, all from one sample in a study of shared T cell receptors in the human thymus. The repertoire was sequenced with immunoSEQ multiplex PCR; TCRdb's copy has only in-frame clones and lacks some. The repertoire holds 720,000 or so clones, with 80% to 90% as singletons. A further study also used this sample, focusing on human thymus T cells.

Source material: thymocytes. These receptor sequences come from a girl in the first two years of life with a congenital heart defect. CDR3s include the opening cysteine and the closing phenylalanine or tryptophan. Each record gives: clone size, D gene, V gene, J gene, CDR3 protein, CDR3 DNA. D genes are given only for firm matches. The size of a clone is reported for some rows only, either as once, few or many, or as a class for expanded clones.

-	-	TRBV19	TRBJ2-7	CASTYDRFSYEQYF	TGTGCCAGTACCTATGACAGGTTTTCCTACGAGCAGTACTTC
-	TRBD1	TRBV2	TRBJ1-2	CASSRTGYGYTF	TGTGCCAGCAGTCGGACAGGCTATGGCTACACCTTC
-	TRBD2	TRBV6-1	TRBJ2-7	CASSATSGVSSYEQYF	TGTGCCAGCAGTGCGACTAGCGGGGTGAGCTCCTACGAGCAGTACTTC
-	-	TRBV9	TRBJ2-3	CASSGIAASTDTQYF	TGTGCCAGCAGCGGGATAGCGGCGAGCACAGATACGCAGTATTTT
-	-	TRBV13	TRBJ2-5	CASSLGQGAQETQYF	TGTGCCAGCAGCTTAGGACAGGGTGCTCAAGAGACCCAGTACTTC
few	-	TRBV6-5	TRBJ1-1	CASSDIGGGTEAFF	TGTGCCAGCAGCGACATAGGAGGTGGCACTGAAGCTTTCTTT
-	TRBD1	TRBV5-1	TRBJ2-2	CASSFDRQGAGELFF	TGCGCCAGCAGCTTCGACCGACAGGGTGCCGGGGAGCTGTTTTTT
once	TRBD1	TRBV7-8	TRBJ1-1	CASSRDRGVNTEAFF	TGTGCCAGCAGCCGGGACAGGGGGGTGAACACTGAAGCTTTCTTT
once	-	TRBV2	TRBJ2-5	CASSDPIEGSPEPPYQETQYF	TGTGCCAGCAGTGACCCGATCGAGGGAAGCCCCGAGCCTCCGTACCAAGAGACCCAGTACTTC
-	TRBD1	TRBV25-1	TRBJ2-1	CASSDNRGYSYNEQFF	TGTGCCAGCAGTGATAACAGGGGGTACTCCTACAATGAGCAGTTCTTC
-	TRBD2	TRBV4-3	TRBJ2-3	CASSRTVMAGERGTQYF	TGCGCCAGCAGCCGAACGGTAATGGCGGGGGAACGAGGGACGCAGTATTTT
-	TRBD1	TRBV27	TRBJ1-4	CASSKTGSGKLFF	TGTGCCAGCAGCAAGACAGGGTCTGGAAAACTGTTTTTT
-	-	TRBV6-5	TRBJ1-1	CASRNHRANTEAFF	TGTGCCAGCAGAAACCACAGGGCGAACACTGAAGCTTTCTTT
-	TRBD1	TRBV5-1	TRBJ1-1	CASSLPGTGLGMDTEAFF	TGCGCCAGCAGCTTGCCGGGGACAGGTCTGGGGATGGACACTGAAGCTTTCTTT
once	TRBD1	TRBV5-5	TRBJ1-4	CASSGDSGKATNEKLFF	TGTGCCAGCAGCGGGGACAGTGGGAAGGCAACTAATGAAAAACTGTTTTTT
-	TRBD2	TRBV5-4	TRBJ2-4	CASSLVPAGSSKNIQYF	TGTGCCAGCAGCTTGGTGCCAGCGGGATCAAGCAAAAACATTCAGTACTTC
few	-	TRBV6-6	TRBJ1-5	CASSSRGREEPQHF	TGTGCCAGCAGTTCTAGAGGGAGAGAGGAGCCCCAGCATTTT
few	TRBD1	TRBV5-1	TRBJ1-1	CASSHKQGGGTEAFF	TGCGCCAGCAGCCATAAACAGGGGGGCGGCACTGAAGCTTTCTTT
-	TRBD1	TRBV5-1	TRBJ2-7	CASSLRIHGTGVSEQYF	TGCGCCAGCAGTCTCCGAATTCATGGGACAGGGGTTTCCGAGCAGTACTTC
-	-	TRBV29-1	TRBJ1-1	CSVDTDLNTEAFF	TGCAGCGTAGATACAGATCTGAACACTGAAGCTTTCTTT
-	TRBD1	TRBV6-1	TRBJ1-5	CAVPSDRADQPQHF	TGTGCCGTTCCATCAGACAGGGCCGATCAGCCCCAGCATTTT
once	-	TRBV7-9	TRBJ1-2	CASSLTAEAPWGYTF	TGTGCCAGCAGCTTAACAGCGGAAGCTCCGTGGGGCTACACCTTC
-	TRBD2	TRBV6-1	TRBJ2-7	CASSLTSGGGYEQYF	TGTGCCAGCAGTTTAACTAGCGGGGGGGGCTACGAGCAGTACTTC
-	-	TRBV5-6	TRBJ2-7	CASRGDREVYEQYF	TGTGCCAGCAGAGGAGACAGGGAGGTTTACGAGCAGTACTTC
once	-	TRBV5-1	TRBJ2-7	CASSYRETYEQYF	TGCGCCAGCAGCTACCGGGAGACCTACGAGCAGTACTTC
-	-	TRBV18	TRBJ1-4	CASSPKGPFLQALFF	TGTGCCAGCTCACCAAAAGGCCCGTTCCTCCAGGCTCTGTTTTTT
-	-	TRBV5-1	TRBJ2-7	CASQRNPDRRSWDEQYF	TGCGCCAGCCAACGTAACCCCGACAGGAGGAGTTGGGATGAGCAGTACTTC
-	TRBD1	TRBV10-3	TRBJ1-2	CAITPGTAFYGYTF	TGTGCCATCACCCCTGGGACAGCATTCTATGGCTACACCTTC
-	TRBD1	TRBV7-2	TRBJ1-1	CASSSETGSLTEAFF	TGTGCCAGCAGCTCAGAGACAGGGTCGCTCACTGAAGCTTTCTTT
-	-	TRBV5-6	TRBJ1-1	CASSLKLSGGAEAFF	TGTGCCAGCAGCTTGAAACTGTCCGGCGGGGCTGAAGCTTTCTTT
-	TRBD1	TRBV11-2	TRBJ1-2	CASSLRTGGTNGYTF	TGTGCCAGCAGCTTAAGGACAGGGGGCACCAATGGCTACACCTTC
-	TRBD1	TRBV27	TRBJ1-2	CASSPTRQGNYGYTF	TGTGCCAGCAGTCCAACGAGACAGGGCAACTATGGCTACACCTTC
-	-	TRBV7-8	TRBJ2-6	CASSLDRPSGANVLTF	TGTGCCAGCAGCCTAGACAGGCCCTCTGGGGCCAACGTCCTGACTTTC
-	TRBD1	TRBV28	TRBJ1-2	CASSLESGQGADGYTF	TGTGCCAGCAGTTTAGAGTCAGGACAGGGGGCGGACGGCTACACCTTC